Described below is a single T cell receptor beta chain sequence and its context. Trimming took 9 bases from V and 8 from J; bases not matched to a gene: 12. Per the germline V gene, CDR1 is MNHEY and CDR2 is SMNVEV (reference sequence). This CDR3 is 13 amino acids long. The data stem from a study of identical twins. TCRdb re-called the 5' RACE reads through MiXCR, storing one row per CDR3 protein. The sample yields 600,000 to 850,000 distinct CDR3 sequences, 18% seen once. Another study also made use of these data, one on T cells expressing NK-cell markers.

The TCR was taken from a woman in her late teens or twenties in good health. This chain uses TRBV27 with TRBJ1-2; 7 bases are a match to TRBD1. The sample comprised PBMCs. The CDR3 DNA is TGTGCCAGTGCCTTGACAGGGAAAGGGGGCTACACCTTC. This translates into CASALTGKGGYTF.